Presented here are 13 T cell receptor beta chains from one specimen sequenced in a study of blood T cells in healthy people across ages. The use of a sample-barcoded 5' primer and a J-beta primer mix characterized a second PCR of roughly 6 to 11 cycles. TCRdb re-derived calls from the 5' RACE reads in MiXCR, one entry per CDR3 protein. The sample shows about a million distinct CDR3 sequences, 51% of them seen only once. The sequenced sample consisted of blood. The receptors originated from an older woman in good health.

This clonotype was observed a handful of times. This chain connects TRBV12-3 or TRBV12-4 to TRBJ1-5; the D gene is possibly TRBD1 (5 bases). V lost 7 bases to trimming and J lost 3 bases, with 16 bases between them. The CDR3 extends over 15 amino acids. The CDR3 region has the DNA TGTGCCAGCACGTTTCAGGGTGGGCCCAATCAGCCCCAGCATTTT. Residues: CASTFQGGPNQPQHF.

The chain employs TRBV25-1 and TRBJ2-7, with 7 nucleotides matching TRBD2. V was clipped by 7 bases and J by 3 bases; unmatched bases: 3. CDR1 and CDR2 (germline): MGHDK, SYGVNS. The CDR3 sequence is 12 residues long. CDR3: CASTSGNYEQYF. Written as DNA, the CDR3 is TGTGCCAGCACCAGCGGGAACTACGAGCAGTACTTC.

The chain is built from TRBV3-1 and TRBJ2-3; D is possibly TRBD2 (6 bases). CDR1 and CDR2 (germline): LGHDT, YNNKEL (reference sequence). The CDR3 runs 14 residues. Trimming removed 4 bases from V and 1 base from J, with 9 bases in between. In DNA form, the CDR3 reads TGTGCCAGCAGCCTAGCGGTGGGCACAGATACGCAGTATTTT. It yields the protein CASSLAVGTDTQYF.

This chain joins TRBV7-2 and TRBJ2-3; D not resolved. Germline V gene data show CDR1 as SGHTA and CDR2 as FQGNSA. The CDR3 is 15 residues long. Trimming left V 4 bases short and J 3 bases short, with 14 bases between. The CDR3 loop reads CASSSPPPRTDTQYF. In DNA, the CDR3 is TGTGCCAGCAGCTCCCCTCCGCCTCGAACAGATACGCAGTATTTT. Combining the CDR3 with reference TRBV7-2 and TRBJ2-3 gives the whole variable domain GAGVSQSPSNKVTEKGKDVELRCDPISGHTALYWYRQSLGQGLEFLIYFQGNSAPDKSGLPSDRFSAERTGGSVSTLTIQRTQQEDSAVYLCASSSPPPRTDTQYFGPGTRLTVL.

The CDR3 region has the DNA TGCAGTGCTCCGGGACTAGCGGGAGGGCTCGGGGAGACCCAGTACTTC. It is translated as CSAPGLAGGLGETQYF. V usage is TRBV20-1 and J usage is TRBJ2-5; 16 positions match TRBD2. The CDR3 contains 16 residues. V lost 5 bases to trimming and J lost 5 bases; unmatched junction nucleotides: 8. The germline V gene has CDR1 DFQATT and CDR2 SNEGSKA (reference sequence).

The chain recombines TRBV7-2 with TRBJ2-1; tentative D call: TRBD2 (7 bases). The CDR3 totals 15 residues. V was shortened by 3 bases and J by 2 bases, with 11 bases between the two germline ends. Germline V lookup: CDR1 SGHTA, CDR2 FQGNSA. In DNA, the CDR3 is TGTGCCAGCAGCTTTAGGGGGGGCGCCTACAATGAGCAGTTCTTC. Encoded protein: CASSFRGGAYNEQFF. The full variable domain, its missing parts supplied by reference TRBV7-2 and TRBJ2-1, is GAGVSQSPSNKVTEKGKDVELRCDPISGHTALYWYRQSLGQGLEFLIYFQGNSAPDKSGLPSDRFSAERTGGSVSTLTIQRTQQEDSAVYLCASSFRGGAYNEQFFGPGTRLTVL.

The rearrangement joins TRBV7-9 to TRBJ2-7; D not certain. Per germline, CDR1 SEHNR and CDR2 FQNEAQ (reference sequence). The V end lost 8 bases, the J end lost 6 bases, and 8 bases lay between the germline ends. The CDR3 has 10 amino acids. The CDR3 here is CASGETEQYF. The CDR3 coding sequence is TGTGCCAGCGGTGAAACCGAGCAGTACTTC.

The genes are TRBV7-2 and TRBJ2-7; D remains unclear. The length of the CDR3 is 14 residues. CDR1 is SGHTA and CDR2 is FQGNSA in the germline V gene. Between the trimmed V and J ends, which lost 7 bases and 7 bases, there was a span of 20 bases. The CDR3 is CASTILGSYNEQYF. In DNA, the CDR3 is TGTGCCAGCACCATTTTGGGGTCCTACAATGAGCAGTACTTC. Full variable domain (rest looked up from reference TRBV7-2 and TRBJ2-7): GAGVSQSPSNKVTEKGKDVELRCDPISGHTALYWYRQSLGQGLEFLIYFQGNSAPDKSGLPSDRFSAERTGGSVSTLTIQRTQQEDSAVYLCASTILGSYNEQYFGPGTRLTVT.

This chain links TRBV15 with TRBJ2-3; weak D call: TRBD1 (5 bases). Germline V lookup: CDR1 LNHNV, CDR2 YYDKDF (reference sequence). The CDR3 contains 14 residues. V was pared by 8 bases and J by 5 bases, with 17 bases between. Here the CDR3 DNA reads TGTGCCACCCAAGCAGGGCGATTAGGAGATACGCAGTATTTT. It yields the protein CATQAGRLGDTQYF.

Comments on this clonotype: A junction boundary mismatches the germline segment, possibly from a read error. This rearrangement joins TRBV4-1 to TRBJ2-5; 10 nucleotides line up with TRBD1. The CDR3 covers 15 residues. CDR1 and CDR2 from the germline V gene are MGHRA and YSYEKL. The CDR3 here is CATSQDRDRGLPRYF. The CDR3 DNA reads TGCGCCACCAGCCAAGATCGAGACAGGGGGCTACCTCGGTACTTC.

V gene TRBV28 combines with J gene TRBJ2-3; D gene ambiguous. CDR1 and CDR2 (germline): MDHEN, SYDVKM. Trimming shortened V by 6 bases and J by 2 bases, and 9 bases separated the two germline ends. The CDR3 consists of 13 residues. The CDR3 sequence: CASRPALTDTQYF. The CDR3, as DNA: TGTGCCAGCAGGCCAGCCCTCACAGATACGCAGTATTTT.

The rearrangement links TRBV27 to TRBJ2-7, with TRBD2 identical over 7 bases. With the DNA end fitting TRBJ2-1 better, the J assignment may be wrong. The CDR3 spans 16 residues. Germline assignment: CDR1 MNHEY and CDR2 SMNVEV (reference sequence). The CDR3 nucleotides are TGTGCCAGCAGTTTAGGTAGCGGGTTAGCCCACAATGAGCAGTTCTTC. Protein sequence: CASSLGSGLAHNEQFF.

This clonotype turned up a few times. An end of the junction differs from the germline gene, which may be a read error. J is TRBJ2-3 and V is TRBV20-1; weak D call: TRBD2 (6 bases). Per the germline V gene, CDR1 is DFQATT and CDR2 is SNEGSKA (reference sequence). This CDR3 contains 20 residues. Written as DNA, the CDR3 is TGCAGTGCTAGAGGATTCGGGGGTCTGAGAGGGACGGAAAACACAGACACGCAGTATTTT. Translated: CSARGFGGLRGTENTDTQYF.